This TCR beta chain was captured by sequencing in a study of blood T cell repertoires in COVID-19 (TCRdb year 2020). About the investigation overall: Samples from collaborators originated in the United States, Italy and Spain and spanned both the acute and convalescent phases of COVID-19. The prospective study material was composed of cDNA or gDNA derived from T cells, B-cell-depleted T cells, or PBMCs. Deeply sampled blood TCRbeta repertoires from subjects exposed to, actively infected with, or recovered from COVID-19 were included in the dataset. The repertoires were released in a freely available public database meant as a resource for research on the immune response to SARS-CoV-2. Samples came from the ongoing ImmuneRACE study (first 160 participants) plus 1,254 subjects from 6 global collaborators. The sample metadata nearly always contained a de-identified subject ID, COVID-19 status, age in years and sex. Where available, HLA class I and class II types were obtained from metadata supplied by the sample provider rather than from assay-based typing. The research as a whole found: The amount of clinical and demographic metadata varied by source and participant and was provided uncurated.

TCRbeta CDR3 regions were amplified from genomic DNA using the immunoSEQ Assay, a bias-controlled multiplex PCR. In the source study's methods: The number of nucleated cells in each sample was estimated from the amplification of reference gene primers within the assay. To quantify the absolute abundance of each unique TCRbeta CDR3 rearrangement, sequence reads were collapsed and filtered. For each sample, productive Simpson clonality was calculated by taking the square root of Simpson's diversity index across productive rearrangements. This immuneACCESS table, as held by TCRdb, lists in-frame sequences with V and J called but not all clones. Of the missing ones, under half trace to an unresolved V gene in checked studies; the others have no known cause. V, J and clone size derive from that table, while D and trimming were established from the DNA sequence. The sample has 100,000 to 150,000 clones on record, more than 85% of them singletons. The leading ten clones occupy roughly 2% of the sample.

Regarding this clone: What antigen it recognizes has not been identified. Base-call qualities are not available, and no considerably larger clone is one nucleotide away.

One collaborating source in Seattle enrolled patients while the patients were actively infected and followed the patients over time throughout the course of disease. Collaborating institutions collected whole blood in K2EDTA tubes following their own protocols. For TCRbeta analysis, collaborators shipped samples in one of three forms: frozen whole blood, isolated PBMCs, or DNA extracted from either of those sample types. Sequences were obtained from peripheral blood. This clonotype was sampled from a man between 50 and 59 years old with COVID-19, enrolled during active disease.

The sequence in DNA is TGTGCCAGCAGCCGACAGGGGAAGAACGAGCAGTACGTC. Protein translation: CASSRQGKNEQYV. This chain joins TRBV12-3 or TRBV12-4 to TRBJ2-7, and 8 junctional nucleotides match TRBD1. The CDR3 sequence holds 13 residues, the cysteine and valine included. Only CDR3 DNA remains: 39 bases, in frame from the first base. At the junction V is shortened by 6 bases and J by 5 bases; bases outside the gene matches: 6.